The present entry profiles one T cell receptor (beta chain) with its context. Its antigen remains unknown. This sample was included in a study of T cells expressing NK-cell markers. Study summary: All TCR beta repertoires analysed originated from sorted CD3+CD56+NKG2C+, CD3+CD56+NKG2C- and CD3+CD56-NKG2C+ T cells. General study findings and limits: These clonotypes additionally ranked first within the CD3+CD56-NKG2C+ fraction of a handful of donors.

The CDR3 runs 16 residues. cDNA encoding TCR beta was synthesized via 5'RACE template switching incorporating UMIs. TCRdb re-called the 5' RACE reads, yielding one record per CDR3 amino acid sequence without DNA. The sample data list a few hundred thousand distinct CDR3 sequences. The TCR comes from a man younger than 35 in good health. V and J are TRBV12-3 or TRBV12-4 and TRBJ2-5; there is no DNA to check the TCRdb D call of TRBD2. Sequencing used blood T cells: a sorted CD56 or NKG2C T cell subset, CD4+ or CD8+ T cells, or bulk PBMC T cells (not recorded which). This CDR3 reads CASSPLTSGDRETQYF.